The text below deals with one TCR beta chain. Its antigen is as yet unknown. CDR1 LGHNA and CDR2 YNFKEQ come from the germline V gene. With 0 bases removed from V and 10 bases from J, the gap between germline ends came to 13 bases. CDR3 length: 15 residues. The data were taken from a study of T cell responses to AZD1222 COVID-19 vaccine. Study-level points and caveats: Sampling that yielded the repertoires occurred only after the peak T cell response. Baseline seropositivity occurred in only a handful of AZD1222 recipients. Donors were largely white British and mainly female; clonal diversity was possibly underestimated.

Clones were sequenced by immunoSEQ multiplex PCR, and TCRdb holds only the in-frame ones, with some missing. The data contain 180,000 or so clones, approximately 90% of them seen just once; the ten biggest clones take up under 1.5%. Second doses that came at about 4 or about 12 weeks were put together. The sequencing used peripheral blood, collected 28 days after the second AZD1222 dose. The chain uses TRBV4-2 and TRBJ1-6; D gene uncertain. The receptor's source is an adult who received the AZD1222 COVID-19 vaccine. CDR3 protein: CASSQDPTVGSPLHF. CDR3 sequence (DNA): TGTGCCAGCAGCCAAGATCCGACGGTAGGGTCACCCCTCCACTTT.